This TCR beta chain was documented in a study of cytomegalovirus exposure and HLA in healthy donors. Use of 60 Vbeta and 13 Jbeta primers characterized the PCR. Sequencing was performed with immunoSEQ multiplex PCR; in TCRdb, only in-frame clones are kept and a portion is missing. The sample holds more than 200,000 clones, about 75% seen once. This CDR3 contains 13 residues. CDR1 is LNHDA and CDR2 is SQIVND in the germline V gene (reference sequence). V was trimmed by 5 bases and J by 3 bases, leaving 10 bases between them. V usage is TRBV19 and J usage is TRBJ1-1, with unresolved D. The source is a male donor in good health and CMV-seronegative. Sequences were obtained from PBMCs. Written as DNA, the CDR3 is TGTGCCAGTAGTGAAAATGGGCACACTGAAGCTTTCTTT. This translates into CASSENGHTEAFF.